The rows below give T cell receptor beta chains drawn from one sample of a study of shared clonotypes between healthy human individuals. The data were produced by immunoSEQ multiplex PCR, yet TCRdb's version contains in-frame clones alone and is incomplete. The sample holds 2 million to 2.5 million clones, roughly 92% seen once. Sequenced: naive CD4+ T cells from PBMCs. The receptors stem from a man in his late teens or twenties in good health. Some clones in this sample may be carry-over from other donors' samples. CDR3s leave out the opening cysteine and the closing phenylalanine or tryptophan. A D gene is named only where the DNA matches it firmly.

J: TRBJ2-1
D: -
V: TRBV4-1
CDR3: ASSHPGMTMNEQF

J: TRBJ1-1
D: TRBD1
V: TRBV7-9
CDR3: ASSLTGVTEAF

J: TRBJ1-1
D: -
V: TRBV30
CDR3: AWSVPGGTEAF

J: TRBJ1-1
D: TRBD1
V: TRBV28
CDR3: ASSPMDRLMNTEAF

J: TRBJ1-1
D: TRBD1
V: TRBV7-8
CDR3: ASSAPGQPANTEAF

J: TRBJ2-6
D: -
V: TRBV11-2
CDR3: ASSLASVLT

J: TRBJ1-2
D: -
V: TRBV10-3
CDR3: AISESRGWGLNGYT

J: TRBJ1-1
D: -
V: TRBV30
CDR3: AWSPRGRKNTEAF

J: TRBJ2-5
D: -
V: TRBV5-1
CDR3: ASSPDLGTQY

J: TRBJ2-3
D: -
V: TRBV29-1
CDR3: SVAPATDTQY

J: TRBJ2-3
D: -
V: TRBV27
CDR3: ASSPGGDTQY

J: TRBJ2-7
D: -
V: TRBV5-1
CDR3: ASSLESGTFYEQY

J: TRBJ1-3
D: -
V: TRBV7-8
CDR3: ASSSWLGEPRGNTIY

J: TRBJ2-3
D: -
V: TRBV9
CDR3: ASSVRGGMEHTQY

J: TRBJ2-1
D: TRBD2
V: TRBV9
CDR3: ASSELAGPPSYNEQF

J: TRBJ2-1
D: TRBD2
V: TRBV28
CDR3: ASRTSGKEMKQF

J: TRBJ2-2
D: -
V: TRBV7-9
CDR3: ASSLASGVTGELF

J: TRBJ1-2
D: -
V: TRBV30
CDR3: AWSVRWGLYGYT

J: TRBJ1-1
D: TRBD1
V: TRBV20-1
CDR3: SAGQGRLAF

J: TRBJ2-4
D: -
V: TRBV11-3
CDR3: ASSLGRNLAKNIQY

J: TRBJ2-7
D: TRBD2
V: TRBV28
CDR3: ASSLSGRPSYEQY

J: TRBJ2-2
D: TRBD1
V: TRBV29-1
CDR3: SGDRGQGGELF

J: TRBJ2-1
D: -
V: TRBV5-1
CDR3: ASSWGNGDEQF

J: TRBJ2-2
D: -
V: TRBV10-3
CDR3: AISLDLPANTGELF

J: TRBJ1-1
D: -
V: TRBV18
CDR3: ASSPPSTGWNTEAF

J: TRBJ2-1
D: -
V: TRBV21-1
CDR3: ASSKGSGLSSYNEQF

J: TRBJ2-7
D: TRBD2
V: TRBV2
CDR3: ASTKREGGGEQY

J: TRBJ2-1
D: -
V: TRBV28
CDR3: ASSSRDHLSYNEQF

J: TRBJ2-1
D: -
V: TRBV18
CDR3: ASSPRQGDSYNEQF

J: TRBJ2-2
D: -
V: TRBV28
CDR3: ASRSGAANTGELF

J: TRBJ2-7
D: -
V: TRBV6-6
CDR3: ASSGSTVEQY

J: TRBJ2-7
D: -
V: TRBV30
CDR3: AWSVPYWELAEQY

J: TRBJ2-2
D: -
V: TRBV7-9
CDR3: ASSLFAANTGELF

J: TRBJ2-7
D: -
V: TRBV2
CDR3: ASSPLYEQY

J: TRBJ2-3
D: -
V: TRBV15
CDR3: ATSSYTGSNTDTQY